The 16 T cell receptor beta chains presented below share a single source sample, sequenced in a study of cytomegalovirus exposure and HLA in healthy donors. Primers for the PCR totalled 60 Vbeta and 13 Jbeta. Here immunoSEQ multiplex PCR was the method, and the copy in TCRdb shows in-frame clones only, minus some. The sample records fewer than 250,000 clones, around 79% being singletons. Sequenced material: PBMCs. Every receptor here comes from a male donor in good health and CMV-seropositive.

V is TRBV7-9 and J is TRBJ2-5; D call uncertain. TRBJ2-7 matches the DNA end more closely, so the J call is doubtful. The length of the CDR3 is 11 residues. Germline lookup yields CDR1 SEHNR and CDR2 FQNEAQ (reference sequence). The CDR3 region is CASSFSYEQYF. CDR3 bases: TGTGCCAGCAGCTTTTCCTACGAGCAGTACTTC.

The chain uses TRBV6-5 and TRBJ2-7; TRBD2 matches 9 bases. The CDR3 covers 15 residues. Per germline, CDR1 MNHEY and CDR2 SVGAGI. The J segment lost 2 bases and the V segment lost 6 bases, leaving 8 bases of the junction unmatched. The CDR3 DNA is TGTGCCAGCAGGGGATTAGCGGGGGAACCCTACGAGCAGTACTTC. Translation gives CASRGLAGEPYEQYF.

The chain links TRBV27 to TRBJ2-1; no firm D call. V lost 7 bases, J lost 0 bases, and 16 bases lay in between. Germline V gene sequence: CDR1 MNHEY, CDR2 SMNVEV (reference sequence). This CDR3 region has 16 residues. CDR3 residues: CASIPSAVGSYNEQFF. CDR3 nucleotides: TGTGCCAGCATCCCCTCTGCGGTAGGCTCCTACAATGAGCAGTTCTTC.

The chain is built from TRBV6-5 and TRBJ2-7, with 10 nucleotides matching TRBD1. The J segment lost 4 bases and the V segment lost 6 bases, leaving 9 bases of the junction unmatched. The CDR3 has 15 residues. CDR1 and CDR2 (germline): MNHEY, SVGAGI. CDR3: CASRPSGTGAYEQYF. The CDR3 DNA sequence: TGTGCCAGCAGACCCTCCGGGACAGGGGCTTACGAGCAGTACTTC.

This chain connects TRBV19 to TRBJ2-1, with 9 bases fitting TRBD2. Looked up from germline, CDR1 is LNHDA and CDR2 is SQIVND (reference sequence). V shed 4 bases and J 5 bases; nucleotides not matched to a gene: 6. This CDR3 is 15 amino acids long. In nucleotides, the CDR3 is TGTGCCAGTAGTAATTCGGGACTAGCTCACAATGAGCAGTTCTTC. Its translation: CASSNSGLAHNEQFF.

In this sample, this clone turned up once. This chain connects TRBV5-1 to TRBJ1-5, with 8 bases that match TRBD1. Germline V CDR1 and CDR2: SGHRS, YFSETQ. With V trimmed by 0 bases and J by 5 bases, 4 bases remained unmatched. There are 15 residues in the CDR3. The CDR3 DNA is TGCGCCAGCAGCTTGGGGACAGGGTACGATCAGCCCCAGCATTTT. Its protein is CASSLGTGYDQPQHF.

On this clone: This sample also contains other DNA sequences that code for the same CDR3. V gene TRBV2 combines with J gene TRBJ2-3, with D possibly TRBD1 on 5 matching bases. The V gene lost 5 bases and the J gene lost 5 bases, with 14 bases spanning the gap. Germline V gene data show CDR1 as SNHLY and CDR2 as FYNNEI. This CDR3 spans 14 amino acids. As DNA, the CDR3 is TGTGCCAGCAGTCCGCAGGGAATCGGAGATACGCAGTATTTT. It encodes CASSPQGIGDTQYF.

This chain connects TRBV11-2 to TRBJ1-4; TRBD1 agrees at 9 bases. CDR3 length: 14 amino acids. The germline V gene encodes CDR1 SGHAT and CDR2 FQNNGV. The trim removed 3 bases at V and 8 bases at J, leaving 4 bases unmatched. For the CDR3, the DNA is TGTGCCAGCAGCTTTACAGGGGGCGGCGAAAAACTGTTTTTT. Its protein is CASSFTGGGEKLFF. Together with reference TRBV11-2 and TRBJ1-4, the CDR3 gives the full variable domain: EAGVAQSPRYKIIEKRQSVAFWCNPISGHATLYWYQQILGQGPKLLIQFQNNGVVDDSQLPKDRFSAERLKGVDSTLKIQPAKLEDSAVYLCASSFTGGGEKLFFGSGTQLSVL.

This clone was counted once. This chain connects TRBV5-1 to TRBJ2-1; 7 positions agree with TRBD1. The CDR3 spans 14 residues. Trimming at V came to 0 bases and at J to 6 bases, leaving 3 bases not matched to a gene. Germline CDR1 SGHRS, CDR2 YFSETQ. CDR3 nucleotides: TGCGCCAGCAGCTTGGGACAGGGTAGCAATGAGCAGTTCTTC. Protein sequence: CASSLGQGSNEQFF. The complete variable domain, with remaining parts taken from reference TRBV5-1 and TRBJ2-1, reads KAGVTQTPRYLIKTRGQQVTLSCSPISGHRSVSWYQQTPGQGLQFLFEYFSETQRNKGNFPGRFSGRQFSNSRSEMNVSTLELGDSALYLCASSLGQGSNEQFFGPGTRLTVL.

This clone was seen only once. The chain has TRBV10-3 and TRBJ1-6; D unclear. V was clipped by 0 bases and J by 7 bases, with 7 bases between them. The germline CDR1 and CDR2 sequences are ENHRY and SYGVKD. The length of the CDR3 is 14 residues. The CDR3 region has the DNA TGTGCCATCAGTGAGTCTGGCAGGAATTCACCCCTCCACTTT. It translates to CAISESGRNSPLHF.

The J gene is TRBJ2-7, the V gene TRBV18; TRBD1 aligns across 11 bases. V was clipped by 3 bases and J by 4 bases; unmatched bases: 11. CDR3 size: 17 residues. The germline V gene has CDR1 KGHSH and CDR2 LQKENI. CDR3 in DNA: TGTGCCAGCTCACCTTCCCCGGGAGGGACAGGGGGATACGAGCAGTACTTC. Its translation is CASSPSPGGTGGYEQYF.

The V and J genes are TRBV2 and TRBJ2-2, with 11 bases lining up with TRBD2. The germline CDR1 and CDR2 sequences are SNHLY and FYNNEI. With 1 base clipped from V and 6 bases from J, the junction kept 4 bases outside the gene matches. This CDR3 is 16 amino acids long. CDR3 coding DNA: TGTGCCAGCAGTGAAGGGACGGGACTAGCGGCCGGGGAGCTGTTTTTT. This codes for CASSEGTGLAAGELFF. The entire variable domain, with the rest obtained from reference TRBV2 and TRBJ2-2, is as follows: EPEVTQTPSHQVTQMGQEVILRCVPISNHLYFYWYRQILGQKVEFLVSFYNNEISEKSEIFDDQFSVERPDGSNFTLKIRSTKLEDSAMYFCASSEGTGLAAGELFFGEGSRLTVL.

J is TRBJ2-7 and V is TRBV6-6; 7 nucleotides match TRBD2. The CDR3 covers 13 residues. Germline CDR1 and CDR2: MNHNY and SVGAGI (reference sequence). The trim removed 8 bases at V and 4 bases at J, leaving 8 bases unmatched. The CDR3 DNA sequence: TGTGCCAGCCAGGGCGGGGGTTTTTACGAGCAGTACTTC. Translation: CASQGGGFYEQYF.

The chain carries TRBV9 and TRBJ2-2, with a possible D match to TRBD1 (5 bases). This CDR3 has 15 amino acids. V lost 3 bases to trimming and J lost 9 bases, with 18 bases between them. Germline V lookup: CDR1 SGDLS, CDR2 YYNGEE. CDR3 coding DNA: TGTGCCAGCAGCGCCAGTACCCCTAGGGGAAGGGAGCTGTTTTTT. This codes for CASSASTPRGRELFF.

The CDR3: CASSSGSGTYEQYF. CDR3 DNA: TGTGCCAGCAGTTCTGGCTCGGGGACCTACGAGCAGTACTTC. The chain combines TRBV27 with TRBJ2-7; the D gene is possibly TRBD2 (5 bases). Trimming removed 4 bases from V and 2 bases from J, with 12 bases in between. Per germline, CDR1 MNHEY and CDR2 SMNVEV (reference sequence). The CDR3 spans 14 residues.

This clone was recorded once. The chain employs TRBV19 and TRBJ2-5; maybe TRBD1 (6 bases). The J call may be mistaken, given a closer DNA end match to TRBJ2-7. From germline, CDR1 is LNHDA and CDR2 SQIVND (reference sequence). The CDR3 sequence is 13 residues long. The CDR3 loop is CASSIQGGYEQYF. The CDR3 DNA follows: TGTGCCAGTAGTATTCAAGGGGGCTACGAGCAGTACTTC.